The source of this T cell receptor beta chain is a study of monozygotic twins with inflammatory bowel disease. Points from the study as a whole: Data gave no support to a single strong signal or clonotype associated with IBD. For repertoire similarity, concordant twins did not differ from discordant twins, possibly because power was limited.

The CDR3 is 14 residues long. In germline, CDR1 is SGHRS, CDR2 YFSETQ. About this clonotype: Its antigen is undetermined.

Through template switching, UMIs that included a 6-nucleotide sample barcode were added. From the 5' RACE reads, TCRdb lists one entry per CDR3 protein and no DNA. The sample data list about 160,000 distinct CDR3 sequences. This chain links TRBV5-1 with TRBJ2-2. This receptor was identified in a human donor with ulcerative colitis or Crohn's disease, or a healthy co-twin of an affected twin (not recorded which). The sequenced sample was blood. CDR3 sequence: CASSSNTFTGELFF.